The 29 T cell receptor beta chains given below trace back to one sample, sequenced in a study of blood T cell repertoires in COVID-19. Sequenced by immunoSEQ multiplex PCR; TCRdb stores in-frame clones only, minus some. The sample yields 70,000 to 80,000 clones, approximately 85% seen once. The sample was peripheral blood. The receptor source for this set is a woman older than 75 with active or convalescent COVID-19.

This chain joins TRBV21-1 and TRBJ1-5; the table's D call of TRBD1 was not tested on the DNA. TRBV21-1 is listed as a pseudogene. This CDR3 has 17 residues. The CDR3 protein is CASSNRDRLCGNQPQHF. CDR3 DNA: TGTGCCAGCAGCAACCGGGACAGGCTGTGTGGCAATCAGCCCCAGCATTTT.

This rearrangement joins TRBV9 to TRBJ2-1; 8 bases fit TRBD2. Germline CDR1 and CDR2: SGDLS and YYNGEE. This CDR3 is 17 amino acids long. The ends lost 1 base at V and 7 bases at J; junction bases unmatched: 13. CDR3 loop: CASSVHLGGGRWNEQFF. The CDR3 bases are TGTGCCAGCAGCGTACATTTGGGCGGGGGGCGGTGGAATGAGCAGTTCTTC.

The V call is TRBV5-1, the J call TRBJ1-2; D is possibly TRBD1 (5 bases). The V and J ends lost 7 bases and 1 base respectively, with 14 bases between them. The CDR3 is made up of 14 amino acids. CDR1 SGHRS and CDR2 YFSETQ come from the germline V gene. The CDR3 DNA reads as TGCGCCAGCGGTCTCCAGGGAAATAACTATGGCTACACCTTC. It specifies CASGLQGNNYGYTF.

The chain's CDR3 is CASRYKGVNTGELFF. CDR3 nucleotides: TGTGCCAGCAGATATAAGGGGGTAAACACCGGGGAGCTGTTTTTT. The rearrangement links TRBV6-5 to TRBJ2-2, with D maybe TRBD1 (6 bases). The V gene's germline CDR1 is MNHEY and CDR2 SVGAGI. The V and J ends lost 6 bases and 2 bases respectively, with 13 bases between them. The CDR3 contains 15 residues.

This rearrangement joins TRBV6-1 to TRBJ1-4, with D uncertain. With 1 base removed from V and 0 bases from J, the gap between germline ends came to 9 bases. Germline V CDR1 and CDR2: MNHNS, SASEGT. CDR3 size: 16 residues. The CDR3, as DNA: TGTGCCAGCAGTGAAGTGCACTCTGCAACTAATGAAAAACTGTTTTTT. As protein: CASSEVHSATNEKLFF.

The count of this clone is one. The V call is TRBV6-1, the J call TRBJ2-3, with D tentatively TRBD2 (7 bases). V lost 0 bases and J 5 bases, leaving 15 bases between the germline ends. CDR3 length equals 16 residues. CDR1 and CDR2 (germline): MNHNS, SASEGT. Here the CDR3 DNA reads TGTGCCAGCAGTGAAGCGATAGGGGGGGGGCGAGATACGCAGTATTTT. It is translated as CASSEAIGGGRDTQYF.

This rearrangement joins TRBV7-6 to TRBJ2-5; TRBD1 matches at 7 bases. Trimming cost V 6 bases and J 2 bases; bases outside gene matches: 9. Germline CDR1 reads SGHVS; CDR2 reads FNYEAQ. This CDR3 is built from 15 residues. In nucleotides, the CDR3 is TGTGCCAGCAGTACCATACCGGGACAGCAAGAGACCCAGTACTTC. Its translation is CASSTIPGQQETQYF.

This clone occurred once. The chain recombines TRBV7-6 with TRBJ1-3, with TRBD1 matching over 11 bases. J gave up 0 bases and V 2 bases, and 3 bases lay outside the gene matches. Germline CDR1 reads SGHVS; CDR2 reads FNYEAQ. This CDR3 has 17 residues. CDR3 nucleotides: TGTGCCAGCAGCTTATTTGGGACAGGGGGCTCTGGAAACACCATATATTTT. Translation: CASSLFGTGGSGNTIYF.

The chain links TRBV7-2 to TRBJ2-7; TRBD2 matches at 11 bases. J gave up 4 bases and V 5 bases, and 7 bases lay outside the gene matches. Germline lookup yields CDR1 SGHTA and CDR2 FQGNSA. This CDR3 has 15 amino acids. The CDR3 region has the DNA TGTGCCAGCAGCCCGGTAGCGGGGGGGCCGTACGAGCAGTACTTC. This translates into CASSPVAGGPYEQYF.

V gene TRBV5-1 combines with J gene TRBJ2-5; TRBD2 matches at 8 bases. The germline gives CDR1 SGHRS, CDR2 YFSETQ. This CDR3 is 16 amino acids long. V lost 4 bases and J lost 5; bases outside the gene matches: 13. CDR3 sequence reads: CASSPAGGVSAETQYF. The DNA of the CDR3 is TGCGCCAGCAGCCCGGCGGGGGGCGTGTCAGCGGAGACCCAGTACTTC.

The V call is TRBV7-2, the J call TRBJ2-1; 8 positions match TRBD1. Germline CDR1 reads SGHTA; CDR2 reads FQGNSA. Trimming took 5 bases from V and 7 from J; bases not matched to a gene: 10. This CDR3 is 15 amino acids long. The CDR3 sequence is CASSPGQGPRNEQFF. The CDR3 region has the DNA TGTGCCAGCAGCCCAGGACAGGGACCGCGGAATGAGCAGTTCTTC.

The chain links TRBV4-3 to TRBJ2-1; TRBD1 aligns across 9 bases. V lost 0 bases, J lost 7 bases, and 7 bases stayed unmatched. The CDR3 is 16 residues long. Looked up from germline, CDR1 is LGHNA and CDR2 is YSLEER. CDR3 sequence (DNA): TGCGCCAGCAGCCAAGACGCCGGGACAGGGAAGAATGAGCAGTTCTTC. Its translation: CASSQDAGTGKNEQFF.

The chain recombines TRBV4-3 with TRBJ2-1, with 8 nucleotides matching TRBD2. This CDR3 is built from 14 residues. CDR1 and CDR2 (germline): LGHNA, YSLEER. The junction had 8 bases not matched to a gene; V was cut back by 4 bases and J by 9 bases. CDR3 region: CASSLTPREGEQFF. Here the CDR3 DNA reads TGCGCCAGCAGCCTCACCCCCCGGGAGGGTGAGCAGTTCTTC.

The V call is TRBV28, the J call TRBJ1-2; TRBD1 might be the D (6 bases). The germline V and J ends were trimmed by 4 bases and 3 bases, with 15 bases remaining between them. In germline, CDR1 is MDHEN, CDR2 SYDVKM. The CDR3 covers 15 residues. CDR3 in amino acids: CASSSSWKGDYGYTF. CDR3 sequence (DNA): TGTGCCAGCAGTTCTAGTTGGAAGGGGGACTATGGCTACACCTTC.

This chain uses TRBV6-1 with TRBJ2-1; 7 bases are a match to TRBD2. V dropped 4 bases and J dropped 1; count of bases not matched to a gene: 7. The CDR3 runs to 16 residues. Looked up from germline, CDR1 is MNHNS and CDR2 is SASEGT. CDR3 loop: CASSGGWGGSYNEQFF. In nucleotides, the CDR3 is TGTGCCAGCAGTGGGGGTTGGGGGGGATCCTACAATGAGCAGTTCTTC.

V usage is TRBV11-2 and J usage is TRBJ1-1; D is perhaps TRBD1 (6 bases). CDR1 is SGHAT, CDR2 FQNNGV, per germline. The CDR3 is 14 amino acids. Trimming took off 5 bases at V and 4 bases at J, with 14 bases between the two ends. CDR3 nucleotide sequence: TGTGCCAGCAGCGCCCACAGGGATGTCACTGAAGCTTTCTTT. It is translated as CASSAHRDVTEAFF.

This clone has just a few counts. The gene calls are TRBV19 and TRBJ1-2; D may be TRBD1 (5 bases). Looked up from germline, CDR1 is LNHDA and CDR2 is SQIVND (reference sequence). Deletions cut 5 bases from V and 7 bases from J, with 11 bases between. CDR3 length equals 12 residues. The CDR3 sequence: CASSQGLGGYTF. Written as DNA, the CDR3 is TGTGCCAGTAGTCAGGGATTAGGTGGCTACACCTTC. Complete variable domain (other parts from reference TRBV19 and TRBJ1-2): DGGITQSPKYLFRKEGQNVTLSCEQNLNHDAMYWYRQDPGQGLRLIYYSQIVNDFQKGDIAEGYSVSREKKESFPLTVTSAQKNPTAFYLCASSQGLGGYTFGSGTRLTVV.

V and J are TRBV30 and TRBJ1-1; D unresolved. The germline V gene has CDR1 GTSNPN and CDR2 SVGIG (reference sequence). The V end lost 4 bases, the J end lost 2 bases, and 11 bases lay between the germline ends. CDR3 length: 13 amino acids. The DNA for the CDR3 is TGTGCCTGGAATACAGAGATTAACACTGAAGCTTTCTTT. Translated: CAWNTEINTEAFF.

The chain has TRBV6-1 and TRBJ2-7; no firm D call. The CDR3 consists of 14 residues. Trimming shortened V by 2 bases and J by 2 bases, and 10 bases separated the two germline ends. The germline V gene encodes CDR1 MNHNS and CDR2 SASEGT. The CDR3 loop is CASSESWRPYEQYF. CDR3 DNA: TGTGCCAGCAGTGAATCTTGGAGACCCTACGAGCAGTACTTC.

V is TRBV5-1 and J is TRBJ2-7; D might be TRBD2 (5 bases). The CDR3 consists of 13 residues. V shed 5 bases and J shed 3 bases, with 12 bases lying between them. In germline, CDR1 is SGHRS, CDR2 YFSETQ. The CDR3: CASRRDPSYEQYF. CDR3 in DNA: TGCGCCAGCAGGAGGGATCCAAGCTACGAGCAGTACTTC. Complete variable domain (other parts from reference TRBV5-1 and TRBJ2-7): KAGVTQTPRYLIKTRGQQVTLSCSPISGHRSVSWYQQTPGQGLQFLFEYFSETQRNKGNFPGRFSGRQFSNSRSEMNVSTLELGDSALYLCASRRDPSYEQYFGPGTRLTVT.

The rearrangement links TRBV6-5 to TRBJ1-4; 9 bases agree with TRBD1. The CDR3 covers 15 residues. Per the germline V gene, CDR1 is MNHEY and CDR2 is SVGAGI. The ends lost 5 bases at V and 7 bases at J; junction bases unmatched: 8. This chain's CDR3 is CASSPRQGDGEKLFF. CDR3 DNA: TGTGCCAGCAGTCCCCGACAGGGGGATGGTGAAAAACTGTTTTTT.

The table lists this clone with a count of one. The V call is TRBV5-6, the J call TRBJ1-4, with a possible D match to TRBD1 (5 bases). CDR1 is SGHDT, CDR2 YYEEEE, per germline. V lost 5 bases to trimming and J lost 2 bases, with 13 bases between them. CDR3 length equals 15 residues. CDR3 DNA sequence: TGTGCCAGCAGGAGGCGCGGGGACACTAATGAAAAACTGTTTTTT. It translates to CASRRRGDTNEKLFF. Based on the CDR3 plus reference TRBV5-6 and TRBJ1-4, the full variable domain is DAGVTQSPTHLIKTRGQQVTLRCSPKSGHDTVSWYQQALGQGPQFIFQYYEEEERQRGNFPDRFSGHQFPNYSSELNVNALLLGDSALYLCASRRRGDTNEKLFFGSGTQLSVL.

The V gene is TRBV18, the J gene TRBJ2-5; D might be TRBD1 (6 bases). This CDR3 has 15 residues. The V gene's germline CDR1 is KGHSH and CDR2 LQKENI. The V end lost 3 bases, the J end lost 2 bases, and 13 bases lay between the germline ends. CDR3 coding DNA: TGTGCCAGCTCACCCGTCCGGACAGCTCAAGAGACCCAGTACTTC. Residues: CASSPVRTAQETQYF.

The genes are TRBV7-8 and TRBJ2-3, with 13 bases identical to TRBD2. The CDR3 is made up of 17 amino acids. V lost 5 bases, J lost 2 bases, and 7 bases stayed unmatched. Germline loops: CDR1 SGHVS, CDR2 FQNEAQ. The CDR3 is CASSGLAGDPTTDTQYF. Written as DNA, the CDR3 is TGTGCCAGCAGCGGACTAGCGGGGGACCCTACCACAGATACGCAGTATTTT.

The rearrangement links TRBV6-5 to TRBJ2-7; 9 positions match TRBD1. CDR3 length: 15 amino acids. Germline loops: CDR1 MNHEY, CDR2 SVGAGI. J gave up 4 bases and V 0 bases, and 4 bases lay outside the gene matches. The CDR3 nucleotides read TGTGCCAGCAGTTACTCCGGGACAGGGCAGTACGAGCAGTACTTC. Residues: CASSYSGTGQYEQYF.

This clone has only one observation. This rearrangement joins TRBV7-2 to TRBJ2-5, with 8 bases lining up with TRBD2. The germline gives CDR1 SGHTA, CDR2 FQGNSA. The junction had 7 bases not matched to a gene; V was cut back by 6 bases and J by 1 base. The length of the CDR3 is 15 residues. CDR3 region: CASSLTSGPQETQYF. The CDR3 DNA is TGTGCCAGCAGTCTTACTAGCGGACCCCAAGAGACCCAGTACTTC.

CDR3 DNA: TGTGCCAGCAGCCCAGGGGGGCGATGGACTGAAGCTTTCTTT. Translated, it gives CASSPGGRWTEAFF. The chain uses TRBV11-3 and TRBJ1-1, with 7 bases that match TRBD1. The V and J ends lost 5 bases and 5 bases, in that order; junction bases with no gene match: 8. Germline CDR1 and CDR2: SGHNT and YENEEA. There are 14 residues in the CDR3.

The chain combines TRBV4-1 with TRBJ2-3; 11 positions agree with TRBD2. Germline values: CDR1 MGHRA, CDR2 YSYEKL. V lost 4 bases, J lost 1 base, and 1 base stayed unmatched. CDR3 length: 15 residues. CDR3 sequence reads: CASSLSGGGTDTQYF. CDR3 sequence (DNA): TGCGCCAGCAGCCTTAGCGGGGGGGGCACAGATACGCAGTATTTT.

The V call is TRBV19, the J call TRBJ2-3; possibly TRBD2 for D (8 bases). V dropped 5 bases and J dropped 6 bases, with 18 bases sitting between them. The CDR3 is 15 amino acids. In germline, CDR1 is LNHDA, CDR2 SQIVND (reference sequence). CDR3 in DNA: TGTGCCAGTAGTCCGGGACTAGGGGGCCCCGATACGCAGTATTTT. Encoded protein: CASSPGLGGPDTQYF. The complete variable domain, with remaining parts taken from reference TRBV19 and TRBJ2-3, reads DGGITQSPKYLFRKEGQNVTLSCEQNLNHDAMYWYRQDPGQGLRLIYYSQIVNDFQKGDIAEGYSVSREKKESFPLTVTSAQKNPTAFYLCASSPGLGGPDTQYFGPGTRLTVL.